The clone carrying this T cell receptor (beta chain) was found a few times. Other DNA sequences of this sample code for an identical CDR3. In replicate PCRs of unsorted PBMC, about 0.3 ug DNA, roughly 31,000 T cell genomes, was used. Original processing notes: With immunoSEQ giving junction-only sequences and no quality scores, filtering differed. The assay was immunoSEQ multiplex PCR, and TCRdb's table has in-frame clones only and misses some. The V and J calls and the clone size are those of that table, but D and trimming were determined from the DNA. The table records about 92,000 clones, less than 50% of them present only once. The germline CDR1 and CDR2 sequences are MDHEN and SYDVKM. This CDR3 is built from 13 residues. The V gene lost 4 bases and the J gene lost 1 base, with 8 bases spanning the gap. This record belongs to a study of shared clonotypes between healthy human individuals.

This chain links TRBV28 with TRBJ2-7; TRBD2 is a possible D gene (6 bases). This clonotype was sampled from a woman in her thirties or forties in good health. Some clones in this sample may be carry-over from other donors' samples. Specimen: PBMCs. The CDR3 spells CASSSGDSYEQYF. The CDR3 nucleotides are TGTGCCAGCAGTTCGGGGGATTCCTACGAGCAGTACTTC. Combining the CDR3 with reference TRBV28 and TRBJ2-7 gives the whole variable domain DVKVTQSSRYLVKRTGEKVFLECVQDMDHENMFWYRQDPGLGLRLIYFSYDVKMKEKGDIPEGYSVSREKKERFSLILESASTNQTSMYLCASSSGDSYEQYFGPGTRLTVT.